The sequence of this TCR beta chain was determined in a study of cytomegalovirus exposure and HLA in healthy donors. Sequencing was performed with immunoSEQ multiplex PCR; in TCRdb, only in-frame clones are kept and a portion is missing. Among about 150,000 clones, 94% were seen once, and the ten largest hold over 1.5%. This sequence was found in a young man in good health and CMV-seropositive. The sequencing sample was made of PBMCs.

Here the CDR3 reads CASSLGGRSYEQYF. CDR3 DNA sequence: TGTGCCAGCAGCTTAGGGGGCCGCTCCTACGAGCAGTACTTC. This sequence joins TRBV7-6 and TRBJ2-7; TRBD1 might be the D (5 bases). The CDR3 spans 14 residues. Trimming cost V 1 base and J 0 bases, with 7 bases left between them. CDR1 is SGHVS and CDR2 is FNYEAQ in the germline V gene. Full variable domain (remainder filled in from reference TRBV7-6 and TRBJ2-7): GAGVSQSPRYKVTKRGQDVALRCDPISGHVSLYWYRQALGQGPEFLTYFNYEAQQDKSGLPNDRFSAERPEGSISTLTIQRTEQRDSAMYRCASSLGGRSYEQYFGPGTRLTVT.